The T cell receptor beta chain described here comes from a study of T cells in women clearing cervical HPV infection. Across the whole study: HLA type could not be excluded as a confounder.

The assay was immunoSEQ multiplex PCR, and TCRdb's table has in-frame clones only and misses some. Its table records 30,000 to 35,000 clones. The CDR3 has 12 residues. From germline, CDR1 is KGHSH and CDR2 LQKENI. Broader study findings: Richness differences could reflect unmeasured T-cell content per sample.

With respect to this clone: What it binds is not known. The read terminates 3 residues ahead of where the CDR3 ends, so the germline J gene completes it.

This TCR came from a woman between 18 and 70 years old with a cervical HPV16 infection that either progressed to CIN3+ or cleared (not recorded which). This sequence joins TRBV18 and TRBJ1-2; 8 nucleotides align to TRBD1. The specimen sequenced was blood buffy coat. Partial CDR3 DNA: TGTGCCAGCTCACCGGACAGGGTGTCC. It encodes CASSPDRVS. The whole CDR3 is CASSPDRVSYTF.